These 4 T cell receptor beta chains were sequenced from one sample in a study of blood T cell repertoires in COVID-19. The method was immunoSEQ multiplex PCR; TCRdb's version includes in-frame clones alone and lacks a portion of them. There are 100,000 to 150,000 clones in the sample; about 83% occur only once, and over 4.5% lies in the top ten. Material: peripheral blood. Receptor source: a human donor in a cohort sampled during active COVID-19.

The sample holds a few counts of this clone. V is TRBV2 and J is TRBJ2-1; D might be TRBD2 (5 bases). Germline V gene data show CDR1 as SNHLY and CDR2 as FYNNEI. Trimming cost V 6 bases and J 7 bases, with 10 bases left between them. The CDR3 extends over 12 amino acids. CDR3 in DNA: TGTGCCAGCAGCGCGGGTGGGAATGAGCAGTTCTTC. Protein product: CASSAGGNEQFF. Together with reference TRBV2 and TRBJ2-1, the CDR3 gives the full variable domain: EPEVTQTPSHQVTQMGQEVILRCVPISNHLYFYWYRQILGQKVEFLVSFYNNEISEKSEIFDDQFSVERPDGSNFTLKIRSTKLEDSAMYFCASSAGGNEQFFGPGTRLTVL.

The chain has TRBV24-1 and TRBJ1-2; no clear D gene. Trimming cost V 4 bases and J 4 bases, with 9 bases left between them. Germline V gene lookup returns CDR1 KGHDR and CDR2 SFDVKD. The CDR3 is made up of 13 amino acids. The CDR3 loop is CATSERAGYGYTF. Here the CDR3 DNA reads TGTGCCACCAGTGAAAGGGCGGGCTATGGCTACACCTTC.

The chain has TRBV5-1 and TRBJ2-7; 11 nucleotides match TRBD1. This CDR3 has 15 amino acids. Germline V lookup: CDR1 SGHRS, CDR2 YFSETQ. The trim removed 3 bases at V and 6 bases at J, leaving 8 bases unmatched. The CDR3 reads CASSYTDRGQGEQYF. The CDR3 bases are TGCGCCAGCAGCTACACGGACAGGGGGCAGGGCGAGCAGTACTTC.

The J gene is TRBJ2-1, the V gene TRBV19; 8 positions agree with TRBD1. The CDR3 consists of 16 residues. Germline V lookup: CDR1 LNHDA, CDR2 SQIVND (reference sequence). After removal of 2 bases from V and 2 bases from J, the junction contained 5 bases not matched to a gene. The CDR3 bases are TGTGCCAGTAGTATACGGTCCAGGGGGCCCTACAATGAGCAGTTCTTC. Translation gives CASSIRSRGPYNEQFF.